The clone carrying this T cell receptor (beta chain) has just one count. No antigen is known for it. This CDR3 contains 15 residues. V was shortened by 4 bases and J by 2 bases, with 15 bases between the two germline ends. Looked up from germline, CDR1 is SGHKS and CDR2 is YYEKEE (reference sequence). These data originate in a study of T cell responses to AZD1222 COVID-19 vaccine. Overall study findings and caveats: The CD4 TCRs associated with vaccination extended across spike and predominated at 160-218 and 743-854.

The table came from immunoSEQ multiplex PCR; TCRdb's copy has only in-frame clones and leaves some out. The table shows around 110,000 clones, with about 92% occurring only once. This sequence originates from an adult in good health. The sequencing used peripheral blood, collected on day 0 of AZD1222 vaccination. This chain connects TRBV5-5 to TRBJ1-2, with D possibly being TRBD1 (6 bases). The CDR3 region is CASSPRGQGNYGYTF. The DNA of the CDR3 is TGTGCCAGCAGCCCTCGGGGGCAAGGCAACTATGGCTACACCTTC.